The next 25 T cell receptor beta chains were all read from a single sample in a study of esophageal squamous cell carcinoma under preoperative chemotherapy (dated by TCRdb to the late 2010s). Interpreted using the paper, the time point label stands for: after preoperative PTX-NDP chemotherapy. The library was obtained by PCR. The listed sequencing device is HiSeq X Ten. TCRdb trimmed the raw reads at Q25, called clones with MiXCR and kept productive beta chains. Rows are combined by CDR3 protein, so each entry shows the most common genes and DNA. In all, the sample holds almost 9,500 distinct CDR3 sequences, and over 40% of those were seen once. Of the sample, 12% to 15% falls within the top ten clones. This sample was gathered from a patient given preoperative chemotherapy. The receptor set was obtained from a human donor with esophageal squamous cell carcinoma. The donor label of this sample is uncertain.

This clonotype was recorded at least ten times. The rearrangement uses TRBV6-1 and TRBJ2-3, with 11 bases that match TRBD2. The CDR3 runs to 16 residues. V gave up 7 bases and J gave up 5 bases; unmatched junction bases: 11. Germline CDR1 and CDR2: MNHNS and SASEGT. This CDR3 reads CASTRITGTSGDTQYF. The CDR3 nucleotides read TGTGCCAGCACTAGAATAACCGGGACTAGCGGAGATACGCAGTATTTT.

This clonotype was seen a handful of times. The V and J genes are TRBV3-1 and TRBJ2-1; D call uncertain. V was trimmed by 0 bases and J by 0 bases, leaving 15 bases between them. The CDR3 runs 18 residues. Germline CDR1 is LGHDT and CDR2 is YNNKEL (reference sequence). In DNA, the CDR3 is TGTGCCAGCAGCCAAGATGTGGCTGGTCAAAGCTCCTACAATGAGCAGTTCTTC. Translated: CASSQDVAGQSSYNEQFF.

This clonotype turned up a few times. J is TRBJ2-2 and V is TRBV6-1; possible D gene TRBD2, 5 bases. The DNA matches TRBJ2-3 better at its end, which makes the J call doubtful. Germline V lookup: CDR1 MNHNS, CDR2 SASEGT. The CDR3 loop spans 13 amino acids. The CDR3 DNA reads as TGTGCCAGCAGTGACGAGGGTACCGATACGCAGTATTTT. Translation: CASSDEGTDTQYF.

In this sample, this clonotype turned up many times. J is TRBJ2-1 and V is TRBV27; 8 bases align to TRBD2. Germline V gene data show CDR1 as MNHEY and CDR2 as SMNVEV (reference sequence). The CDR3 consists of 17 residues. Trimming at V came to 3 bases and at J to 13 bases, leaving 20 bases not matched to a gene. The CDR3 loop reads CASSFGAGVSPRETQFF. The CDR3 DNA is TGTGCCAGCAGTTTCGGAGCGGGAGTGAGCCCTAGAGAGACCCAGTTCTTC.

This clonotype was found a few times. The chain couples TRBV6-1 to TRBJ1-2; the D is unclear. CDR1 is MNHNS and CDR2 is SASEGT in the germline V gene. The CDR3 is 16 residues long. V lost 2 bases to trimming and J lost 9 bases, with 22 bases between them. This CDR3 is CASSETVNLKPVSYTF. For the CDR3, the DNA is TGTGCCAGCAGTGAAACGGTAAACCTTAAGCCAGTTAGCTACACCTTC.

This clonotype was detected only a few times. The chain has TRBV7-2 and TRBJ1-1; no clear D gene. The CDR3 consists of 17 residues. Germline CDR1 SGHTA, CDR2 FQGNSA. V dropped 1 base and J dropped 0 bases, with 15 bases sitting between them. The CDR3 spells CASSLGGLRGLNTEAFF. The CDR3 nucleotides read TGTGCCAGCAGCTTAGGGGGTCTCAGAGGCTTGAACACTGAAGCTTTCTTT.

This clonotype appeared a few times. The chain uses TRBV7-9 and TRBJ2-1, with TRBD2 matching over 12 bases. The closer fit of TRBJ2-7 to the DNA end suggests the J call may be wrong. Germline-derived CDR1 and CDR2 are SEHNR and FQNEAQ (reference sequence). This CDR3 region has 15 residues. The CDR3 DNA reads TGTGCCAGCAGCTCCAGGACTAGCGGGGCCTACGAGCAGTACTTC. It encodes CASSSRTSGAYEQYF.

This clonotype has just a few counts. The CDR3 here is CASSSLAGGGTGELFF. The CDR3 DNA reads as TGTGCCAGCAGTTCTCTAGCGGGAGGGGGGACCGGGGAGCTGTTTTTT. This sequence joins TRBV6-5 and TRBJ2-2; 12 nucleotides line up with TRBD2. Losses at the gene ends were 4 bases for V and 5 bases for J; bases not matched to a gene: 5. The V gene's germline CDR1 is MNHEY and CDR2 SVGAGI. The CDR3 has 16 residues.

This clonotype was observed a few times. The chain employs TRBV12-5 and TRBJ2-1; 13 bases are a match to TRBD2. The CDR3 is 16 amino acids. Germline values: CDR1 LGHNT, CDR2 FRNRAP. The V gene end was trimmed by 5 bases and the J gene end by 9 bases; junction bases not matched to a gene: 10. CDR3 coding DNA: TGTGCTAGTGGTAGCGGGGGGACTAGCGGGATGGGTGAGCAGTTCTTC. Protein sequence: CASGSGGTSGMGEQFF.

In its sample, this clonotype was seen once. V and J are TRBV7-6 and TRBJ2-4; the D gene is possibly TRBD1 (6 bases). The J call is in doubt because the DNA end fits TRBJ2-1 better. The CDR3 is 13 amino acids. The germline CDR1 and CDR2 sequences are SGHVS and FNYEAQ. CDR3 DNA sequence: TGTGCCAGCAGCCGGACCGACGGGGACATCCAGTTCTTC. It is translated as CASSRTDGDIQFF.

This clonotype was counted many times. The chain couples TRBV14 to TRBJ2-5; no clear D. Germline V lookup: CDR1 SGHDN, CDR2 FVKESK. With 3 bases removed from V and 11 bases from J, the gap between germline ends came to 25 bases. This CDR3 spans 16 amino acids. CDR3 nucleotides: TGTGCCAGCAGCCATCACCTGAGAAGCTCCTACAATGAGCAGTACTTC. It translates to CASSHHLRSSYNEQYF.

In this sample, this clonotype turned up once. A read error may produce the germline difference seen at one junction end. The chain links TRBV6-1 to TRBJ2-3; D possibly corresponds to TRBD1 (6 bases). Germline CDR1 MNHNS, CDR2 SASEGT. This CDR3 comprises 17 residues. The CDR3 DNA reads TGTGCCAGCAGTGAGGGCCAGGGGTGGGAGTTCGAAGATACCCAGTACTTT. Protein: CASSEGQGWEFEDTQYF.

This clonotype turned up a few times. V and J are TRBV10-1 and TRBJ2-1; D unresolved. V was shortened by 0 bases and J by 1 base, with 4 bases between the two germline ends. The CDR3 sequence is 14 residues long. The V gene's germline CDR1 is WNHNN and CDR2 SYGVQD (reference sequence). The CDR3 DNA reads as TGCGCCAGCAGTGAGTCCACGTCCTACAATGAGCAGTTCTTC. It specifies CASSESTSYNEQFF.

The chain's CDR3 is CSVSDWEQFF. For the CDR3, the DNA is TGCAGCGTTTCTGACTGGGAGCAGTTCTTC. V gene TRBV29-1 combines with J gene TRBJ2-1; D is uncertain. V shed 5 bases and J shed 10 bases, with 9 bases lying between them. Germline CDR1 reads SQVTM; CDR2 reads ANQGSEA. This CDR3 contains 10 residues.

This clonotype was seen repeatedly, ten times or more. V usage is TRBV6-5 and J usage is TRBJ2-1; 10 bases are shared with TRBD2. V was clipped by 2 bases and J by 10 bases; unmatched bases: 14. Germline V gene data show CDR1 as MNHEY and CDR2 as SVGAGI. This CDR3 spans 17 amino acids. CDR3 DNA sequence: TGTGCCAGCAGTTACGCCCCCCCTAGCGGGAGTACCTACGAGCAGTTCTTC. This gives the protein CASSYAPPSGSTYEQFF.

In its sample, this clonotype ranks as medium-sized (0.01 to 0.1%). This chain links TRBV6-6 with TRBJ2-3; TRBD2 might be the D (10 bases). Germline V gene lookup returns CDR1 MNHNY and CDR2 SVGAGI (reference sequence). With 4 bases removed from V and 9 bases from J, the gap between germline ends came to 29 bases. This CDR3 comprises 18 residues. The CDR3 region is CASSLSGTGLAGGGTQYF. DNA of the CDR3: TGTGCCAGCAGTTTATCCGGGACAGGGTTAGCGGGAGGCGGGACGCAGTATTTT.

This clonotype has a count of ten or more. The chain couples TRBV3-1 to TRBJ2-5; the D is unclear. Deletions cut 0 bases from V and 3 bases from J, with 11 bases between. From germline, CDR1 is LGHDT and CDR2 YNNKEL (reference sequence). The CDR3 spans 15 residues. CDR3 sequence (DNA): TGTGCCAGCAGCCAAGATAGATCAAGGAAAGAGACCCAGTACTTC. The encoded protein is CASSQDRSRKETQYF.

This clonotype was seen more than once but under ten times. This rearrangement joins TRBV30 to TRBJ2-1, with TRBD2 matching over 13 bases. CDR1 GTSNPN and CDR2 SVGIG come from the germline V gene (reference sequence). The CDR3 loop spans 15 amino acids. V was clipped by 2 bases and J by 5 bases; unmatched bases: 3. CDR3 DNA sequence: TGTGCCTGGAGTCCACTAGCGGGAGGGAACAATGAGCAGTTCTTC. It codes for CAWSPLAGGNNEQFF.

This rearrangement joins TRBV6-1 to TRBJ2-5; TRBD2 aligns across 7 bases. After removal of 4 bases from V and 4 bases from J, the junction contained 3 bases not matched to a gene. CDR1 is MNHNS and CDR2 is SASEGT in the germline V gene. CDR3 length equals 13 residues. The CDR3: CASSGGEGETQYF. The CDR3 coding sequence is TGTGCCAGCAGTGGTGGGGAGGGAGAGACCCAGTACTTC.

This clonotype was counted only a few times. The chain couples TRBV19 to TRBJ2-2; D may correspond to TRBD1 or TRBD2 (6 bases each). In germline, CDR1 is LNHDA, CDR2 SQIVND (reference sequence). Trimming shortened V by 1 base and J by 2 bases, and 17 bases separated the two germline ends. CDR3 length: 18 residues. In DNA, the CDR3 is TGTGCCAGTAGTATAGGACCAAAGGGGGGACTTAACACCGGGGAGCTGTTTTTT. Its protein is CASSIGPKGGLNTGELFF.

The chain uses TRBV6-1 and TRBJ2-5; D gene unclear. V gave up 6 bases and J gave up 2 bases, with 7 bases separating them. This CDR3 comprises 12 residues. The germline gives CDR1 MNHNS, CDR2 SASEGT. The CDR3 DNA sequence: TGTGCCAGCAGGCTGAATCAAGAGACCCAGTACTTC. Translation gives CASRLNQETQYF.

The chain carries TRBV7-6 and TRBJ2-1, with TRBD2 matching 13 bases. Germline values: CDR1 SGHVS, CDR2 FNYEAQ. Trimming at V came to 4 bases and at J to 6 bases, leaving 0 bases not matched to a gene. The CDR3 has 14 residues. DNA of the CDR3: TGTGCCAGCAGCTGGACTAGCGGGAGCAATGAGCAGTTCTTC. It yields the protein CASSWTSGSNEQFF.

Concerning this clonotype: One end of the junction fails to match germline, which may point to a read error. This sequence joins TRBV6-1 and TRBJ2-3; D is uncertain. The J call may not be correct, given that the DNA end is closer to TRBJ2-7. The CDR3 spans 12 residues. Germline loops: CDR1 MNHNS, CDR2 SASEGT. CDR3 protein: CASMPAKDMQYF. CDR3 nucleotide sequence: TGTGCGAGCATGCCAGCCAAAGACATGCAGTACTTC.

The CDR3, as DNA: TGTGCCAGCAGCTTAACGGGAATCACAGATACGCAGTATTTT. As protein: CASSLTGITDTQYF. V gene TRBV7-2 combines with J gene TRBJ2-3, with a possible D match to TRBD2 (5 bases). The germline V gene encodes CDR1 SGHTA and CDR2 FQGNSA. The CDR3 runs 14 residues. Trimming removed 2 bases from V and 2 bases from J, with 8 bases in between.

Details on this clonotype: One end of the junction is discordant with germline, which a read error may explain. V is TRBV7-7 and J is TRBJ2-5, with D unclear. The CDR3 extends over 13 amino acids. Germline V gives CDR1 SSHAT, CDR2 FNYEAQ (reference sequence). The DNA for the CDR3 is TGTGCTAGCAGCTTGCCCGACGGCAAGACCCAGTCTTTC. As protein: CASSLPDGKTQSF.